The source of this T cell receptor (beta chain) is a study of blood T cell repertoires in COVID-19. Looking at the study overall: T cells, B-cell-depleted T cells, or PBMCs provided the cDNA or gDNA that served as material.

Some clones are missing from TCRdb's copy, which holds only in-frame ones; the method was immunoSEQ multiplex PCR. The sample lists some 150,000 clones; roughly 84% were seen once. The CDR3 loop spans 15 amino acids. V lost 5 bases, J lost 4 bases, and 18 bases lay in between. Germline CDR1 and CDR2: SGHTA and FQGNSA. The chain carries TRBV7-2 and TRBJ2-7, with D perhaps matching TRBD2 (6 bases). Sequenced material: peripheral blood. The origin of this receptor is a woman in her sixties or seventies with acute or convalescent COVID-19. CDR3 sequence: CASSPGASVGYEQYF. For the CDR3, the DNA is TGTGCCAGCAGCCCCGGCGCTAGCGTGGGTTACGAGCAGTACTTC.